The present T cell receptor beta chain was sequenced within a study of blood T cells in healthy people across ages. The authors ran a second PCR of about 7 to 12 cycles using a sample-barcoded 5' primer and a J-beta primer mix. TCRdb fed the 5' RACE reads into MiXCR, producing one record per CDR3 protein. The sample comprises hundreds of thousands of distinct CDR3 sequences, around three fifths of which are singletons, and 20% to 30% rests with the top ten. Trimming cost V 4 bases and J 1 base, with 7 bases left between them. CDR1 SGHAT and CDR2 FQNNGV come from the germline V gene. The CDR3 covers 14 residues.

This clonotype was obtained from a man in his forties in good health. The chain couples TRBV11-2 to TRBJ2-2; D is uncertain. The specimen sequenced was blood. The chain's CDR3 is CASSYDLNTGELFF. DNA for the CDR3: TGTGCCAGCAGCTACGACTTGAACACCGGGGAGCTGTTTTTT.